This T cell receptor (beta chain) was identified during a study of T cell clonality in common variable immunodeficiency. The table lists this clone with many counts. What it recognizes is unknown. The CDR3 goes on 3 residues after the read ends, and that part is filled in from the germline J gene. Clones were read by immunoSEQ multiplex PCR, and TCRdb kept only the in-frame ones, dropping some. The sample yields 25,000 to 35,000 clones, without any singletons. The V gene's germline CDR1 is LNHDA and CDR2 SQIVND (reference sequence). There are 13 residues in the CDR3. V lost 1 base and J lost 8, with 9 bases in between. Study outcomes and limitations: CVID subjects shared fewer TCRbeta clones than healthy controls did. Common variable immunodeficiency TCR beta sequences reportedly had fewer deletions and N-nucleotide insertions.

CVID subjects had received replacement immunoglobulin for at least one year. This clonotype was obtained from a human donor with common variable immunodeficiency. The sample comprised peripheral blood mononuclear cells. This chain links TRBV19 with TRBJ2-4, with D perhaps matching TRBD1 (5 bases). CDR3 DNA (partial): TGTGCCAGTAGTATAGGGACACCGGACATT. Encoded protein: CASSIGTPDI. The full CDR3 reads CASSIGTPDIQYF.